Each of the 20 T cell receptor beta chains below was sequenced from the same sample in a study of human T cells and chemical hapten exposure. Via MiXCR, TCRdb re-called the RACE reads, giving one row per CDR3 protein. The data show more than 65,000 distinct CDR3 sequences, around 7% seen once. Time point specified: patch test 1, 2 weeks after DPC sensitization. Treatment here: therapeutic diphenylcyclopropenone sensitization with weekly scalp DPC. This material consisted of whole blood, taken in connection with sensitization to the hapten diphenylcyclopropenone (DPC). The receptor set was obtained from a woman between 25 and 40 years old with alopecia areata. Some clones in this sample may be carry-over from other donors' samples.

The CDR3 loop is CSARDRRQSDYQPQHF. The CDR3 coding sequence is TGCAGTGCTAGGGATCGACGTCAGTCGGACTATCAGCCCCAGCATTTT. The chain combines TRBV20-1 with TRBJ1-5; D not certain. In germline, CDR1 is DFQATT, CDR2 SNEGSKA (reference sequence). The V gene lost 3 bases and the J gene lost 5 bases, with 20 bases spanning the gap. The CDR3 loop spans 16 amino acids.

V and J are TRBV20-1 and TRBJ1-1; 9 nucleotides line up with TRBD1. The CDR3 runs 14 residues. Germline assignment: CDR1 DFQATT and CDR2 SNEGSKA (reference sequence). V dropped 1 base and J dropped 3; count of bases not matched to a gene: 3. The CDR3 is CSARGWTGDTEAFF. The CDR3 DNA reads TGCAGTGCTAGAGGGTGGACAGGGGACACTGAAGCTTTCTTT.

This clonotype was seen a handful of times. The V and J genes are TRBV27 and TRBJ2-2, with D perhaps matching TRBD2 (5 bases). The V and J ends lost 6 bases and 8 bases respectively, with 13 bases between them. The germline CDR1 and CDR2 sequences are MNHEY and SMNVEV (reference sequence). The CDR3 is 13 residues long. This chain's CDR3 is CASRIGLLGELFF. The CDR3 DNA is TGTGCCAGCAGGATCGGACTGTTGGGGGAGCTGTTTTTT.

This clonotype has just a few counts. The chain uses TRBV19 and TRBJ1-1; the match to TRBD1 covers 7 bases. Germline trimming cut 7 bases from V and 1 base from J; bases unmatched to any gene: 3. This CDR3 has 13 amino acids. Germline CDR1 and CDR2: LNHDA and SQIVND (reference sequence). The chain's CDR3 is CASTSGGNTEAFF. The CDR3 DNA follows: TGTGCCAGTACCTCAGGGGGGAACACTGAAGCTTTCTTT.

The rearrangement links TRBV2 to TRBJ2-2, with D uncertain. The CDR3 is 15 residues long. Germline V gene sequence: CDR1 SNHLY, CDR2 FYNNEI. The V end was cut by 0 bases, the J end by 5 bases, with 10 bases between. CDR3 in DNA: TGTGCCAGCAGTGAAGCGCTTTGGTTAACCGGGGAGCTGTTTTTT. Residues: CASSEALWLTGELFF. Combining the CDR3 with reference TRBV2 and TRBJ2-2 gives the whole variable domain EPEVTQTPSHQVTQMGQEVILRCVPISNHLYFYWYRQILGQKVEFLVSFYNNEISEKSEIFDDQFSVERPDGSNFTLKIRSTKLEDSAMYFCASSEALWLTGELFFGEGSRLTVL.

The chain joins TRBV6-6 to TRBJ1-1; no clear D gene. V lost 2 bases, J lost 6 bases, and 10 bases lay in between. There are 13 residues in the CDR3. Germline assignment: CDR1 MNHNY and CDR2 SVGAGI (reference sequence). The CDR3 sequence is CASSYGAGSEAFF. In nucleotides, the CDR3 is TGTGCCAGCAGTTACGGAGCGGGTTCTGAAGCTTTCTTT.

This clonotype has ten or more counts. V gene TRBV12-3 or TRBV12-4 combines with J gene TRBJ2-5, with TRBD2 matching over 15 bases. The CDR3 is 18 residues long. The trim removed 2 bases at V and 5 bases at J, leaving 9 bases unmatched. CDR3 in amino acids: CASSLRGLAGGSGETQYF. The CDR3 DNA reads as TGTGCCAGCAGTTTAAGGGGACTAGCGGGGGGAAGCGGGGAGACCCAGTACTTC.

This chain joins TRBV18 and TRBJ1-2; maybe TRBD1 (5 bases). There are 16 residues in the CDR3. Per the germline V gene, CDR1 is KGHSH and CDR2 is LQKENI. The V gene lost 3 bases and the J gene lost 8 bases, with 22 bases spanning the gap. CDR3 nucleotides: TGTGCCAGCTCACCCGTTTCGGGGCGGGCAGAACGGGGCTACACCTTC. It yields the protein CASSPVSGRAERGYTF.

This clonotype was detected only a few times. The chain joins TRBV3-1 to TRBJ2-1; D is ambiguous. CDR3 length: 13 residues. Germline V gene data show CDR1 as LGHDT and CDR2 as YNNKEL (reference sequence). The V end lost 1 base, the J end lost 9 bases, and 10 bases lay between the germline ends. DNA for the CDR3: TGTGCCAGCAGCCAAGCTTACGGCGGTGAGCAGTTCTTC. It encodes CASSQAYGGEQFF.

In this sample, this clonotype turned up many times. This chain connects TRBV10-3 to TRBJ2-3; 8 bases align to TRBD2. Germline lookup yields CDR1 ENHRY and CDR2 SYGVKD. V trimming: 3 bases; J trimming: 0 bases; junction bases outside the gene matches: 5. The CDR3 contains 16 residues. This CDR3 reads CAISEGAGGSTDTQYF. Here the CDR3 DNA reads TGTGCCATCAGTGAAGGGGCGGGGGGTAGCACAGATACGCAGTATTTT.

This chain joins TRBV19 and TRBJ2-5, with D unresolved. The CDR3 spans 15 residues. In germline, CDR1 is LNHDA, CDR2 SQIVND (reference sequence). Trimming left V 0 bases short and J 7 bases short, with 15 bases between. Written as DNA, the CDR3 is TGTGCCAGTAGTATAGATTACCCCCGAGTTGGGACCCAGTACTTC. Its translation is CASSIDYPRVGTQYF.

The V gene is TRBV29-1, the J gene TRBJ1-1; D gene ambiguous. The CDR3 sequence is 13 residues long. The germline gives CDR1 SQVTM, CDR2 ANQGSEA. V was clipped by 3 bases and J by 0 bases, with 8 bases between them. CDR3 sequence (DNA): TGCAGCGTTGAGGGCTTTTTGAACACTGAAGCTTTCTTT. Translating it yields CSVEGFLNTEAFF.

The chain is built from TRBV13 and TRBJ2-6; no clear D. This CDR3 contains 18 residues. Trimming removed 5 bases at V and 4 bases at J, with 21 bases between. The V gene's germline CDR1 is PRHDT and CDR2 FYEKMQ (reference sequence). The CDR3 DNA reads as TGTGCCAGCAGCCCATACGGATACTCCGGTTCGGGGGCCAACGTCCTGACTTTC. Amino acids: CASSPYGYSGSGANVLTF.

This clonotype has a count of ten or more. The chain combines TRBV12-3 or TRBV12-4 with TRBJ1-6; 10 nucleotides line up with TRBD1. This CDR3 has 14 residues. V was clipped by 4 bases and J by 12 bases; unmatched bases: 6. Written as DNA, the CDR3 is TGTGCCAGCAGTTCGGGGGACAGGGGATTACCCCTCCACTTT. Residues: CASSSGDRGLPLHF.

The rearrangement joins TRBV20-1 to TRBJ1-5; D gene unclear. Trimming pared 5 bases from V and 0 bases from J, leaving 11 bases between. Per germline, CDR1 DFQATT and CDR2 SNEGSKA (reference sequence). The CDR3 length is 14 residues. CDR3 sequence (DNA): TGCAGTGCTTCAAGTGAGGGTAGCAATCAGCCCCAGCATTTT. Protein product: CSASSEGSNQPQHF.

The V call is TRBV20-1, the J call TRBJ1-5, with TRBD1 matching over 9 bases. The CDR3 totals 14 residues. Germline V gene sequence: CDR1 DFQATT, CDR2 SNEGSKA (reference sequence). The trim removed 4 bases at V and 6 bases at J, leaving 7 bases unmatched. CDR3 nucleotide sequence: TGCAGTGCTACCAGACAGGGGGGGGGTCAGCCCCAGCATTTT. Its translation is CSATRQGGGQPQHF.

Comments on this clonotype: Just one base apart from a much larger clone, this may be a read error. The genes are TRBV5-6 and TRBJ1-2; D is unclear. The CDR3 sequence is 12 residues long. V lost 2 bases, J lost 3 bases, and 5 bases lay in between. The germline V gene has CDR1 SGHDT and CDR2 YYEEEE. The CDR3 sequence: CASSLDYYGYTF. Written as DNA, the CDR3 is TGTGCCAGCAGCTTAGATTACTATGGCTACACCTTC.

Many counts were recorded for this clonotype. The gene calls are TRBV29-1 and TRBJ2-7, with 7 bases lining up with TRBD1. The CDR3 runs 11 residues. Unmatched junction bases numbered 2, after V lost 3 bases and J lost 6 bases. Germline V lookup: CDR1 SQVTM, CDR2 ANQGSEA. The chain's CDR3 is CSVEDRSEQYF. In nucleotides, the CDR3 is TGCAGCGTTGAGGACAGGAGCGAGCAGTACTTC.

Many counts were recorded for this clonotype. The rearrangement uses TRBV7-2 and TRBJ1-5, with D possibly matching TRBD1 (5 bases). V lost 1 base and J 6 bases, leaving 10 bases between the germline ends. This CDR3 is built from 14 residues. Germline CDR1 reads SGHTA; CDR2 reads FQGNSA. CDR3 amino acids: CASSLGGGPQPQHF. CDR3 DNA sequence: TGTGCCAGCAGCTTAGGCGGGGGACCTCAGCCCCAGCATTTT.

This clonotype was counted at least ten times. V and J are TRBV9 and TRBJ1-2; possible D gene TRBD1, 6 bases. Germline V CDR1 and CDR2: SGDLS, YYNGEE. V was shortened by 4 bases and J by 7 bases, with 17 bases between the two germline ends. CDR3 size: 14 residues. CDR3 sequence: CASSPTGPAIGYTF. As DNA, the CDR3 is TGTGCCAGCAGCCCGACAGGTCCTGCAATTGGCTACACCTTC.